This passage covers 29 T cell receptor beta chains from one sample sequenced in a study of T cell responses to AZD1222 COVID-19 vaccine. Data came from immunoSEQ multiplex PCR; TCRdb stores just in-frame clones and leaves some out. In the table there are nearly 90,000 clones, approximately 91% of which are singletons. The sequencing here drew on peripheral blood, taken on day 0 of AZD1222 vaccination. Every receptor here comes from an adult in good health.

The CDR3 nucleotides read TGTGCCAGCAGCTTAGGAAGAGGCCCCGCAGATACGCAGTATTTT. Translated: CASSLGRGPADTQYF. The gene calls are TRBV11-2 and TRBJ2-3, with D uncertain. The CDR3 spans 15 residues. Trimming removed 1 base at V and 4 bases at J, with 12 bases between. Germline-derived CDR1 and CDR2 are SGHAT and FQNNGV.

The rearrangement uses TRBV5-6 and TRBJ1-1, with D unresolved. V was cut by 5 bases and J by 5 bases, with 13 bases left in between. The CDR3 runs 13 residues. Looked up from germline, CDR1 is SGHDT and CDR2 is YYEEEE. CDR3 residues: CASSPSVGTEAFF. The CDR3 region has the DNA TGTGCCAGCAGTCCCTCGGTGGGGACTGAAGCTTTCTTT.

The chain links TRBV18 to TRBJ2-5; D gene unclear. Per the germline V gene, CDR1 is KGHSH and CDR2 is LQKENI. The CDR3 sequence is 12 residues long. V was cut by 6 bases and J by 8 bases, with 13 bases left in between. Written as DNA, the CDR3 is TGTGCCAGCTCTACCCTTGGGGAAACCCAGTACTTC. Its protein product is CASSTLGETQYF.

The V call is TRBV24-1, the J call TRBJ1-5, with D perhaps TRBD1 (5 bases). This CDR3 region has 14 residues. The germline V gene encodes CDR1 KGHDR and CDR2 SFDVKD. Trimming took off 3 bases at V and 7 bases at J, with 12 bases between the two ends. CDR3 sequence reads: CATSDGGPSQPQHF. CDR3 DNA: TGTGCCACCAGTGATGGGGGACCTTCGCAGCCCCAGCATTTT.

This chain uses TRBV10-3 with TRBJ1-1, with TRBD1 as a possible D gene (6 bases). The germline CDR1 and CDR2 sequences are ENHRY and SYGVKD. This CDR3 is 13 amino acids long. V was shortened by 5 bases and J by 3 bases, with 10 bases between the two germline ends. The CDR3 coding sequence is TGTGCCATCAGTACAGGGTTGTACACTGAAGCTTTCTTT. Amino acid sequence: CAISTGLYTEAFF.

V gene TRBV19 combines with J gene TRBJ2-7; 8 bases map to TRBD2. The ends lost 1 base at V and 0 bases at J; junction bases unmatched: 2. Germline V gene lookup returns CDR1 LNHDA and CDR2 SQIVND (reference sequence). The CDR3 spans 15 residues. DNA for the CDR3: TGTGCCAGTAGTATAGGCGGGAGGCACTCCTACGAGCAGTACTTC. Its protein is CASSIGGRHSYEQYF. The whole variable domain, filled in from reference TRBV19 and TRBJ2-7, reads DGGITQSPKYLFRKEGQNVTLSCEQNLNHDAMYWYRQDPGQGLRLIYYSQIVNDFQKGDIAEGYSVSREKKESFPLTVTSAQKNPTAFYLCASSIGGRHSYEQYFGPGTRLTVT.

The chain has TRBV2 and TRBJ2-7, with 7 bases fitting TRBD1. With 4 bases clipped from V and 0 bases from J, the junction kept 6 bases outside the gene matches. Germline V gene lookup returns CDR1 SNHLY and CDR2 FYNNEI. This CDR3 is 15 amino acids long. DNA for the CDR3: TGTGCCAGCAGTGTCACAGGGGACCACTCCTACGAGCAGTACTTC. It is translated as CASSVTGDHSYEQYF. Variable domain in full (rest from reference TRBV2 and TRBJ2-7): EPEVTQTPSHQVTQMGQEVILRCVPISNHLYFYWYRQILGQKVEFLVSFYNNEISEKSEIFDDQFSVERPDGSNFTLKIRSTKLEDSAMYFCASSVTGDHSYEQYFGPGTRLTVT.

This chain joins TRBV27 and TRBJ1-2; D might be TRBD1 (6 bases). The CDR3 sequence is 14 residues long. Germline V gene lookup returns CDR1 MNHEY and CDR2 SMNVEV (reference sequence). V lost 4 bases and J lost 8, with 17 bases in between. The CDR3 region is CASSSERQGGGYTF. As DNA, the CDR3 is TGTGCCAGCAGTTCAGAGAGACAAGGGGGGGGCTACACCTTC.

This clone was picked up a small number of times. The chain carries TRBV28 and TRBJ1-4; 9 bases map to TRBD1. The CDR3 loop spans 16 amino acids. CDR1 MDHEN and CDR2 SYDVKM come from the germline V gene. The V segment lost 4 bases and the J segment 9 bases; nucleotides outside the gene matches: 12. CDR3 bases: TGTGCCAGCAGTTGGACCCTAACGGGACAGGGTAAAAAACTGTTTTTT. It specifies CASSWTLTGQGKKLFF.

The V call is TRBV6-5, the J call TRBJ1-2; D might be TRBD1 (5 bases). The CDR3 consists of 14 residues. Germline CDR1 is MNHEY and CDR2 is SVGAGI. V was trimmed by 5 bases and J by 2 bases, leaving 12 bases between them. CDR3 bases: TGTGCCAGCAGTCCGGGACTGCTAAACTATGGCTACACCTTC. Protein product: CASSPGLLNYGYTF.

This chain joins TRBV6-2 or TRBV6-3 and TRBJ1-5; 8 positions agree with TRBD1. From germline, CDR1 is MNHEY and CDR2 SVGEGT. The CDR3 extends over 16 amino acids. V dropped 3 bases and J dropped 7; count of bases not matched to a gene: 11. The CDR3, as DNA: TGTGCCAGCAGTTATGAAACAGGGGGAGTTTTCCAGCCCCAGCATTTT. This encodes CASSYETGGVFQPQHF.

J is TRBJ1-2 and V is TRBV19; 8 bases are shared with TRBD1. Germline loops: CDR1 LNHDA, CDR2 SQIVND (reference sequence). This CDR3 is 15 amino acids long. J lost 4 bases, V lost 3 bases, and 7 bases had no gene match. CDR3 region: CASSIDQGARYGYTF. CDR3 DNA sequence: TGTGCCAGTAGTATTGACCAGGGGGCCCGCTATGGCTACACCTTC.

This clone was picked up a small number of times. The chain uses TRBV11-2 and TRBJ2-5; D gene unclear. Trimming took off 1 base at V and 5 bases at J, with 8 bases between the two ends. This CDR3 has 13 amino acids. Germline CDR1 reads SGHAT; CDR2 reads FQNNGV. In DNA, the CDR3 is TGTGCCAGCAGCTTAGGTGGTGGCGAGACCCAGTACTTC. Amino acids: CASSLGGGETQYF.

The chain joins TRBV3-1 (or the pseudogene TRBV3-2) to TRBJ2-1; no firm D call. The CDR3 loop spans 14 amino acids. Trimming removed 8 bases at V and 0 bases at J, with 11 bases between. Germline V gene lookup returns CDR1 LGHDT and CDR2 YNNKEL (reference sequence). DNA for the CDR3: TGTGCCAGCTCCCGACCTAGCTCCTACAATGAGCAGTTCTTC. Translated: CASSRPSSYNEQFF.

This chain links TRBV28 with TRBJ2-1; 13 nucleotides agree with TRBD2. The CDR3 runs 15 residues. The V gene's germline CDR1 is MDHEN and CDR2 SYDVKM. The J segment lost 5 bases and the V segment lost 5 bases, leaving 3 bases of the junction unmatched. The CDR3, as DNA: TGTGCCAGCAGTCCAACTAGCGGGAGGGACAATGAGCAGTTCTTC. Translated: CASSPTSGRDNEQFF.

This clone has only one observation. This chain connects TRBV19 to TRBJ1-4; D is perhaps TRBD1 (5 bases). V was shortened by 6 bases and J by 5 bases, with 10 bases between the two germline ends. CDR1 is LNHDA and CDR2 is SQIVND in the germline V gene (reference sequence). The CDR3 extends over 13 amino acids. Here the CDR3 reads CASSSRENEKLFF. In nucleotides, the CDR3 is TGTGCCAGTAGCTCCAGGGAAAATGAAAAACTGTTTTTT.

The CDR3 reads CASSLGQPPSPLHF. For the CDR3, the DNA is TGTGCCAGCAGCTTGGGGCAGCCCCCATCACCCCTCCACTTT. The rearrangement uses TRBV5-6 and TRBJ1-6, with D uncertain. The CDR3 consists of 14 residues. Trimming cost V 0 bases and J 10 bases, with 11 bases left between them. CDR1 and CDR2 from the germline V gene are SGHDT and YYEEEE.

The V gene is TRBV7-8, the J gene TRBJ2-3, with D perhaps matching TRBD2 (5 bases). Between the trimmed V and J ends, which lost 1 base and 0 bases, there was a span of 8 bases. CDR3 length: 15 residues. Germline V lookup: CDR1 SGHVS, CDR2 FQNEAQ. This CDR3 is CASSLDEGSTDTQYF. DNA for the CDR3: TGTGCCAGCAGCTTAGATGAGGGAAGCACAGATACGCAGTATTTT.

This sequence joins TRBV5-1 and TRBJ1-2; no definite D call. The CDR3 is made up of 13 amino acids. CDR1 and CDR2 (germline): SGHRS, YFSETQ. V was cut by 5 bases and J by 4 bases, with 12 bases left in between. The CDR3 is CASSQDGRYGYTF. Written as DNA, the CDR3 is TGCGCCAGCAGTCAGGACGGCCGCTATGGCTACACCTTC.

V is TRBV5-1 and J is TRBJ2-3, with D possibly TRBD2 on 6 matching bases. The V gene's germline CDR1 is SGHRS and CDR2 YFSETQ. V dropped 4 bases and J dropped 0 bases, with 12 bases sitting between them. CDR3 size: 15 residues. The CDR3 here is CASSPSGYSTDTQYF. CDR3 in DNA: TGCGCCAGCAGCCCGAGCGGGTATAGCACAGATACGCAGTATTTT. Filled out from reference TRBV5-1 and TRBJ2-3, the complete variable domain reads KAGVTQTPRYLIKTRGQQVTLSCSPISGHRSVSWYQQTPGQGLQFLFEYFSETQRNKGNFPGRFSGRQFSNSRSEMNVSTLELGDSALYLCASSPSGYSTDTQYFGPGTRLTVL.

The V gene is TRBV2, the J gene TRBJ1-6, with D unresolved. CDR3 length: 16 amino acids. Germline V lookup: CDR1 SNHLY, CDR2 FYNNEI. Trimming removed 7 bases at V and 0 bases at J, with 13 bases between. The CDR3: CASKPPQSSYNSPLHF. CDR3 nucleotides: TGTGCCAGCAAGCCCCCACAGAGCTCCTATAATTCACCCCTCCACTTT.

This chain links TRBV5-5 with TRBJ2-7; 9 nucleotides align to TRBD1. The CDR3 spans 12 residues. Germline CDR1 is SGHKS and CDR2 is YYEKEE (reference sequence). V shed 4 bases and J 5 bases; nucleotides not matched to a gene: 1. DNA for the CDR3: TGTGCCAGCAGCCGGGACAGGGACGAGCAGTACTTC. It is translated as CASSRDRDEQYF.

This chain connects TRBV16 to TRBJ2-1; 7 bases agree with TRBD2. The CDR3 loop spans 12 amino acids. Looked up from germline, CDR1 is KGHSY and CDR2 is FQNENV. With 4 bases clipped from V and 7 bases from J, the junction kept 1 base outside the gene matches. CDR3 loop: CASSLSGNEQFF. DNA for the CDR3: TGTGCCAGCAGCCTTAGCGGGAATGAGCAGTTCTTC.

The chain couples TRBV15 to TRBJ1-5; D is unclear. V was cut by 3 bases and J by 4 bases, with 7 bases left in between. This CDR3 spans 13 amino acids. Germline V lookup: CDR1 LNHNV, CDR2 YYDKDF (reference sequence). The CDR3 DNA follows: TGTGCCACCAGCAGTCTACAAAATCAGCCCCAGCATTTT. It translates to CATSSLQNQPQHF.

This sequence joins TRBV28 and TRBJ1-1; D gene unclear. Trimming shortened V by 3 bases and J by 3 bases, and 2 bases separated the two germline ends. Germline loops: CDR1 MDHEN, CDR2 SYDVKM. CDR3 length: 11 residues. The CDR3 sequence: CASSLYTEAFF. The CDR3 bases are TGTGCCAGCAGTTTGTACACTGAAGCTTTCTTT.

The V gene is TRBV5-1, the J gene TRBJ2-3, with 9 bases fitting TRBD2. CDR3 length: 15 amino acids. Looked up from germline, CDR1 is SGHRS and CDR2 is YFSETQ. V lost 1 base, J lost 4 bases, and 4 bases stayed unmatched. This chain's CDR3 is CASSLSLAGSDTQYF. In DNA, the CDR3 is TGCGCCAGCAGCTTGTCCCTAGCGGGATCAGATACGCAGTATTTT.

The chain joins TRBV21-1 to TRBJ1-2. TRBV21-1 is annotated as a pseudogene. The CDR3 totals 13 residues. CDR3 in amino acids: CASSKALWNGYTF. CDR3 coding DNA: TGTGCCAGCAGCAAAGCGCTTTGGAATGGCTACACCTTC.

The chain carries TRBV27 and TRBJ2-2; D perhaps matches TRBD2 (6 bases). Germline CDR1 reads MNHEY; CDR2 reads SMNVEV (reference sequence). V was clipped by 3 bases and J by 5 bases, with 13 bases between them. This CDR3 is 15 amino acids long. The CDR3 sequence: CASSLTGVLTGELFF. The CDR3 nucleotides are TGTGCCAGCAGTTTGACGGGAGTATTGACCGGGGAGCTGTTTTTT.

This chain links TRBV28 with TRBJ2-5; D uncertain. In germline, CDR1 is MDHEN, CDR2 SYDVKM. V lost 4 bases and J lost 4, with 10 bases in between. The CDR3 runs to 13 residues. The CDR3 loop is CASSSASAETQYF. As DNA, the CDR3 is TGTGCCAGCAGTTCGGCTAGTGCAGAGACCCAGTACTTC.